This T cell receptor beta chain was found in a study of molecular identifiers for immune sequencing clone quantification. About this clonotype: A read error may be the cause here, since a much bigger clone is one base away. A read error is likely, as this CDR3 ends without the conserved phenylalanine or tryptophan.

V lost 4 bases, J lost 6 bases, and 7 bases stayed unmatched. This CDR3 contains 15 residues. Germline V CDR1 and CDR2: SGHDN, FVKESK. With 10%, 30% or 50% of RNA, about 20,000 to 1,100,000 naive CD8 T cells were sequenced. MiXCR, run by TCRdb on the PCR reads, gives a single entry per CDR3 protein. The data contain approximately 680,000 distinct CDR3 sequences, over 25% of them singletons. The sample taken for sequencing was naive CD8+ T cells from blood, with Jurkat cell RNA spiked in. Subset defined: FACS-sorted CD8+CD4-CCR7+CD45RA+ naive T cells. The chain couples TRBV14 to TRBJ2-3; 10 bases match TRBD2. The receptor's source is a human donor in good health. Some libraries in this study had Jurkat cell RNA spiked in. For the CDR3, the DNA is TGTGCCAGCAGCCCTAGCGGGAGTCACTTTGATACGCAGTATCTT. Amino acid sequence: CASSPSGSHFDTQYL.